Below, one TCR beta chain is given with its context. Its antigen is currently not known. No base quality values were provided; no much bigger clone lies one nucleotide off. This record belongs to a study of hypomethylating agent response in myelodysplastic syndrome (dated by TCRdb to the early 2020s). General notes on the study: The hypomethylating agent given was azacitidine in about 70% of the 11 patients and decitabine in 3 of 11 patients. Of the myelodysplastic syndrome patients in the cohort, several were male and 2 were female. Patients had a mean age of approximately 72 +/- 6.3 years, and a diploid cytogenetic profile was the most common. TET2 mutation was identified most frequently, being present in 5 of 11 patients. About six patients had a response of complete response or hematologic improvement, and roughly five patients did not respond. Complete response or hematologic improvement counted as response, and patients meeting neither criterion were classed as non-responders.

The germline V gene (reference sequence) sets CDR1 to LNHDA and CDR2 to SQIVND. Here V drops 0 bases and J drops 5 bases, and the junction holds 10 bases not matched to any gene. From cysteine to phenylalanine, the CDR3 is 18 amino acids long. Here the CDR3 DNA is all that survives: 54 bases in frame from base 1. Study-wide findings and limitations: Responders more often showed novel clonotypes emerging, while non-responders displayed more contracted clonotypes after treatment. Only 10 to 12 patients were analyzed, so the study cohort was small. Richness, rarefaction diversity and clonality did not change significantly after hypomethylating agent treatment, across all patients or within response groups. Age matching of healthy control donors to MDS patients was not performed, and the MDS versus healthy comparison could have been impacted by this lack of age matching. Possible recognition of novel MDS antigens by the shared GLIPH2 clusters was not confirmed, and experimental validation of that possible recognition is needed.

Bulk bone marrow was analyzed, and T-cell subsets were not sorted. Bone marrow from ten to eleven myelodysplastic syndrome patients, collected before and after hypomethylating agent therapy, underwent immunosequencing of the TCR beta CDR3 regions. To track the repertoire longitudinally, every patient provided one baseline bone marrow along with two to three bone marrows taken at different post-treatment timepoints. Genomic DNA was isolated from whole bone marrow, and DNA quality was assessed with TapeStation, NanoDrop OneC and PicoGreen assays. Libraries came from the immunoSEQ multiplex PCR assay. Each sample was run at survey resolution as two replicates of around 200 ng apiece, for a total of approximately 400 ng of DNA. Using multiplex PCR primers aimed at V and J genes, the hsTCRB kit picked up rearranged TCRB sequences in genomic DNA. The CDR3 region was amplified in a first PCR of 31 cycles using the QIAGEN Multiplex PCR Kit. An 8-cycle second PCR added sample barcodes and Illumina adapters to each replicate. Quantification of the pooled libraries was done with a QuantStudio 6 and the KAPA library quantification kit. Approximately 15 pM of pooled libraries was sequenced on an Illumina MiSeq using 156-cycle single-end reads and a 15-cycle index read. In the paper's pipeline: Of 180,000 or so unique clonotypes, approximately 1.7% were flagged by VDJdb annotation as previously reported viral-epitope-specific clonotypes. The immunoSEQ Data Assistant and immunoSEQ Analyzer converted raw reads into normalized, annotated TCRB repertoires. BioAnalyzer and version 0.6.5 of the immunarch R package were the tools used for clonotype analysis. Every repertoire was downsampled to the clone count of the smallest repertoire before richness was estimated. Clonotypes were sorted into expanded, contracted or novel categories with Fisher's exact tests, where novel meant the clonotype had zero frequency before treatment. Significantly changed CDR3 beta sequences were clustered with GLIPH2 using simulation_depth=1000 and kmer_min_depth=3, and CDR3s shorter than five residues were excluded. TCRdb mirrors the immuneACCESS table, restricted to in-frame sequences. Some clones are absent from its copies; in checked studies, under half trace to an unresolved V gene, and the reason for the others is unknown. That table supplies the V and J calls and clone size; D and trimming were determined from the DNA. The sample profile shows 6,000 to 8,000 clones; more than 80% of them were found once. The ten largest make up approximately 27% of the sample.

The receptor's source is a human donor with myelodysplastic syndrome. The sequencing used bone marrow, collected before or after starting hypomethylating agent treatment for myelodysplastic syndrome (not recorded which). This sequence uses TRBV19 and TRBJ2-4, with 10 bases matching TRBD1. The nucleotide sequence reads as follows: TGTGCCAGTAGTATAGAGCCGACAGGGGGCAACCTAGAAAACATTCAGTACTTC. The encoded protein is CASSIEPTGGNLENIQYF.